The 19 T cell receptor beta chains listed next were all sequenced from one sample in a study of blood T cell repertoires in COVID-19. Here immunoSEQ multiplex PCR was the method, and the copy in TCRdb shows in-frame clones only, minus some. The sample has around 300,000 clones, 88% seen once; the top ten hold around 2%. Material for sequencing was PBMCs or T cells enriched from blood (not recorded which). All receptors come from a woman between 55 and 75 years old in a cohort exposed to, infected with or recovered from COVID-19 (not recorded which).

CDR3 amino acids: CASSETPGGGGNEQFF. The CDR3 nucleotides read TGTGCCAGCAGTGAAACCCCGGGAGGGGGCGGCAATGAGCAGTTCTTC. J is TRBJ2-1 and V is TRBV6-1; TRBD2 might be the D (8 bases). This CDR3 is 16 amino acids long. The germline CDR1 and CDR2 sequences are MNHNS and SASEGT. With 2 bases removed from V and 6 bases from J, the gap between germline ends came to 17 bases.

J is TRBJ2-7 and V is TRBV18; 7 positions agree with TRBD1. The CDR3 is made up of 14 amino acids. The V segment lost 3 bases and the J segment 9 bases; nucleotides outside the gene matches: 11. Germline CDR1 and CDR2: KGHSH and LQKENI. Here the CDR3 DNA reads TGTGCCAGCTCACCCCAGACAGGGCCGGATCGGCAGTACTTC. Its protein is CASSPQTGPDRQYF.

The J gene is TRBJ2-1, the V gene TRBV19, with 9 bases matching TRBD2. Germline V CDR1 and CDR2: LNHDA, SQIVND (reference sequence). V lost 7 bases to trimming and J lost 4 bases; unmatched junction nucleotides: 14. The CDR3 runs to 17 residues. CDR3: CASKGGASGTLYNEQFF. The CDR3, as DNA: TGTGCCAGTAAGGGAGGGGCTAGCGGGACTTTATACAATGAGCAGTTCTTC.

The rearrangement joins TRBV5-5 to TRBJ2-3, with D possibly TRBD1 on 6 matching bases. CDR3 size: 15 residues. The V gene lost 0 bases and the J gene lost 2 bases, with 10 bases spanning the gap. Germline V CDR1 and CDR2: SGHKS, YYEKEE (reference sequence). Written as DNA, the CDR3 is TGTGCCAGCAGCTTGGGGGGGCGCGTCACAGATACGCAGTATTTT. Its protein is CASSLGGRVTDTQYF.

Here the CDR3 DNA reads TGCGCCAGCAGCTTCCGACAGGGTGGCTATGGCTACACCTTC. Its translation is CASSFRQGGYGYTF. The chain uses TRBV5-1 and TRBJ1-2; TRBD1 matches 7 bases. CDR3 size: 14 residues. V lost 2 bases and J lost 4; bases outside the gene matches: 5. CDR1 is SGHRS and CDR2 is YFSETQ in the germline V gene.

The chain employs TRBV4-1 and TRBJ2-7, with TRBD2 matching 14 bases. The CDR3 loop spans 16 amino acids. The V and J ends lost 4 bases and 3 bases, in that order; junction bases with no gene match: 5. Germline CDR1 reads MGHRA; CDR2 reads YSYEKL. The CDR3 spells CASSRPGLAGVYEQYF. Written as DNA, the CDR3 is TGCGCCAGCAGCCGCCCGGGACTAGCGGGAGTCTACGAGCAGTACTTC.

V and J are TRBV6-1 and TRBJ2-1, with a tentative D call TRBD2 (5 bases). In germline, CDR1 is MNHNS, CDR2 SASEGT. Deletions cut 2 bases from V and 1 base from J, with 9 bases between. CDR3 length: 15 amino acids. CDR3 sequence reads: CASSEWEKSYNEQFF. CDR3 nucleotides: TGTGCCAGCAGTGAATGGGAGAAATCCTACAATGAGCAGTTCTTC.

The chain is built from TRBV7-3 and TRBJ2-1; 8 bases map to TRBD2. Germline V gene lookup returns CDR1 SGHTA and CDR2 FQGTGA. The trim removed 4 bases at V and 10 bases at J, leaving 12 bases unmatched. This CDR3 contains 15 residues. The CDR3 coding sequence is TGTGCCAGCAGCTCCCCGGGACTAGTGATGGGGGAGCAGTTCTTC. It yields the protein CASSSPGLVMGEQFF.

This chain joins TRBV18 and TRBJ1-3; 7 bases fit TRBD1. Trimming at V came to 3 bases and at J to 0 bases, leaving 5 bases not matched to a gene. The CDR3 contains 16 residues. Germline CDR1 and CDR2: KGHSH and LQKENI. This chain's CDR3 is CASSPTGLGSGNTIYF. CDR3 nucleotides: TGTGCCAGCTCACCGACAGGGTTGGGCTCTGGAAACACCATATATTTT.

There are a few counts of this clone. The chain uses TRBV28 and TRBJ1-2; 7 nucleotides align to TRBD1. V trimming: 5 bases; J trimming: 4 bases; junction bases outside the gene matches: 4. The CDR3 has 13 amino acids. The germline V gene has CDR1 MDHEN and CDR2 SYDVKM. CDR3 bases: TGTGCCAGCAGTCCGGACAGGACCTATGGCTACACCTTC. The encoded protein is CASSPDRTYGYTF.

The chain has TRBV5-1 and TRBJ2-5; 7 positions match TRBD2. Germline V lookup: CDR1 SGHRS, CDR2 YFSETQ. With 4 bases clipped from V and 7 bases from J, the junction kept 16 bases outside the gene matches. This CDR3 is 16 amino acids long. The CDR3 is CASSVGGEGPSRTQYF. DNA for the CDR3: TGCGCCAGCAGCGTTGGCGGGGAGGGTCCGTCGAGGACCCAGTACTTC.

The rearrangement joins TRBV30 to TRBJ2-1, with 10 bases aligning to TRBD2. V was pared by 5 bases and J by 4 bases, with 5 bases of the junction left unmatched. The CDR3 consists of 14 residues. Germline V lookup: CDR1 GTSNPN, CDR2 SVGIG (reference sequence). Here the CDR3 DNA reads TGTGCCTGGCAACTAGCGGGACCTTACAATGAGCAGTTCTTC. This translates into CAWQLAGPYNEQFF.

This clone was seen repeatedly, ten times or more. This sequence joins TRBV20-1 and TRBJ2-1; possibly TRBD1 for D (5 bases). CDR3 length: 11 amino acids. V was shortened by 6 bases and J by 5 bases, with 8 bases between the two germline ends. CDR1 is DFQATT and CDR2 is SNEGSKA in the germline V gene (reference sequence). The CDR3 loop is CSAQGHNEQFF. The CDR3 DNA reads TGCAGTGCCCAGGGCCACAATGAGCAGTTCTTC.

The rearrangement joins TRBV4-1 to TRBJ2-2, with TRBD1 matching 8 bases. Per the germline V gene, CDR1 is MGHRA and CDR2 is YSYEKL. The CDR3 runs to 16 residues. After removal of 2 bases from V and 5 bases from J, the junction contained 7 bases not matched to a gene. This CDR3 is CASSQSGQGATGELFF. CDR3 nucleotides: TGCGCCAGCAGCCAATCTGGGCAGGGGGCGACCGGGGAGCTGTTTTTT.

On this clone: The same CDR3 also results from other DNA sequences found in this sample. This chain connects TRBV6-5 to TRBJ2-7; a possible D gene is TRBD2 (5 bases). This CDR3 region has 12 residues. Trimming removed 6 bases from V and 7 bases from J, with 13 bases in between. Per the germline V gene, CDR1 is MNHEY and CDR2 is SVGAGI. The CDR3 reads CASRDGAGEQYF. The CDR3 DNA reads TGTGCCAGCAGGGACGGTGCGGGTGAGCAGTACTTC.

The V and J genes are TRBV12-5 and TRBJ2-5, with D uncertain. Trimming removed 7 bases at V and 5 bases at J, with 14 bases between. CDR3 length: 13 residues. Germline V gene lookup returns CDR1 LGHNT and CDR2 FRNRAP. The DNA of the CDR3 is TGTGCTAGTGCCCCGGGTCGTATCGAGACCCAGTACTTC. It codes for CASAPGRIETQYF.

The chain's CDR3 is CASSGGASTDTQYF. The CDR3, as DNA: TGCGCCAGCAGCGGGGGGGCGAGCACAGATACGCAGTATTTT. The rearrangement links TRBV5-1 to TRBJ2-3; D is possibly TRBD2 (7 bases). The CDR3 sequence is 14 residues long. The germline gives CDR1 SGHRS, CDR2 YFSETQ. Deletions cut 4 bases from V and 0 bases from J, with 9 bases between.

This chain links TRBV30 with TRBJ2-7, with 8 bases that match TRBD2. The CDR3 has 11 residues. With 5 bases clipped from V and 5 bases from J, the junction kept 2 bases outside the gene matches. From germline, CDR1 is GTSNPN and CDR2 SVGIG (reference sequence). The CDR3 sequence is CAWAGGHEQYF. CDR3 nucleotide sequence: TGTGCCTGGGCGGGGGGCCACGAGCAGTACTTC.

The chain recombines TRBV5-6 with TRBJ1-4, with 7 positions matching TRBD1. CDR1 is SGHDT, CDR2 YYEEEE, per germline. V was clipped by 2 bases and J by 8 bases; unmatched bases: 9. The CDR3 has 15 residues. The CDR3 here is CASSFRQGLREKLFF. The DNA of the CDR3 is TGTGCCAGCAGCTTCCGACAGGGCTTGAGGGAAAAACTGTTTTTT.